This TCR beta chain stems from a study of neoadjuvant nivolumab and ipilimumab in lung cancer. Study-wide context: The combination arm added day-1 ipilimumab 1 mg/kg to nivolumab 3 mg/kg on days 1, 15, 29. Study-level points and caveats: Pathologic regression was not significantly tied to TCR clonality. From pretherapy to surgery, tumor richness and clonality rose with dual therapy.

Profiled with immunoSEQ multiplex PCR; TCRdb holds only in-frame clones, not every one. This table holds about 18,000 clones, about 87% found once. Regarding this clone: What it binds is unknown.

The CDR3 runs to 12 residues. V was shortened by 2 bases and J by 15 bases, with 14 bases between the two germline ends. Germline CDR1 and CDR2: SGHTA and FQGTGA. V gene TRBV7-3 combines with J gene TRBJ2-1, with a tentative D call TRBD1 (8 bases). This TCR came from an adult with non-small cell lung cancer. The material sequenced was peripheral blood, taken before neoadjuvant nivolumab, alone or with ipilimumab. The CDR3 is CASSLGQGLLFF. For the CDR3, the DNA is TGTGCCAGCAGCTTAGGACAGGGACTACTGTTCTTC. Combining the CDR3 with reference TRBV7-3 and TRBJ2-1 gives the whole variable domain GAGVSQTPSNKVTEKGKYVELRCDPISGHTALYWYRQSLGQGPEFLIYFQGTGAADDSGLPNDRFFAVRPEGSVSTLKIQRTERGDSAVYLCASSLGQGLLFFGPGTRLTVL.